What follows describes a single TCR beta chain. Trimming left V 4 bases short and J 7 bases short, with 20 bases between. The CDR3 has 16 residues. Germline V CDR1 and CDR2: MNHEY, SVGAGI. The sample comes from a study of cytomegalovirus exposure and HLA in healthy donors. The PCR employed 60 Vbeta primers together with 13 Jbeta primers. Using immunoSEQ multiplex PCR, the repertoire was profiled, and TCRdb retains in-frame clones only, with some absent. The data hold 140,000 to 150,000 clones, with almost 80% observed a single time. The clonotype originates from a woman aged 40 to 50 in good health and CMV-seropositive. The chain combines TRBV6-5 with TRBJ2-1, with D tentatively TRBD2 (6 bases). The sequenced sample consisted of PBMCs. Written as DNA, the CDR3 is TGTGCCAGCAGTTCCATGATGGGGGGTCCATCGAATGAGCAGTTCTTC. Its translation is CASSSMMGGPSNEQFF.